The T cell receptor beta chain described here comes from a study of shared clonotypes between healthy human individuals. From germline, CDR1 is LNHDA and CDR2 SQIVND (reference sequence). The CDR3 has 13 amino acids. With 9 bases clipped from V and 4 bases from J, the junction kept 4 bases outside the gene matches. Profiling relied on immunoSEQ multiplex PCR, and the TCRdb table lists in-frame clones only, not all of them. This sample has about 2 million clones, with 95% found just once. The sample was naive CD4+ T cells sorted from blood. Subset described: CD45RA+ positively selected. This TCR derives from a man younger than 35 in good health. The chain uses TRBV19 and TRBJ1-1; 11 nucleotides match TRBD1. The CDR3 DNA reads TGTGCCAGCCAGGGACAGGGGGTCACTGAAGCTTTCTTT. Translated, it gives CASQGQGVTEAFF.